This is a list of T cell receptor beta chains from one sample in a study of cytomegalovirus exposure and HLA in healthy donors. The protocol was immunoSEQ multiplex PCR, while the TCRdb copy is restricted to in-frame clones and leaves out a portion. The sample yields 120,000 to 150,000 clones, roughly 80% seen once. The sample comprised PBMCs. All receptors come from a man between 18 and 29 years old in good health and CMV-seronegative. CDR3s include the opening cysteine and the closing phenylalanine or tryptophan. A D gene is named only where the DNA matches it firmly. Expanded clones get a size class; other rows say once, few or many, or leave the size out.

V,size,D,J,DNA,CDR3
TRBV6-1,few,TRBD1,TRBJ1-4,TGTGCCAGCAGATTGGACAGGGGGCGTGAAAAACTGTTTTTT,CASRLDRGREKLFF
TRBV7-2,NA,NA,TRBJ2-7,TGTGCCAGCAGCTTAGCGCGGACAGTGCGCTACGAGCAGTACTTC,CASSLARTVRYEQYF
TRBV7-8,NA,NA,TRBJ1-5,TGTGCCAGCAGCAATAGGGGTCAGCCCCAGCATTTT,CASSNRGQPQHF
TRBV6-6,NA,TRBD1,TRBJ1-1,TGTGCCAGCAGTTACTTGGGACAGGGGAGCACTGAAGCTTTCTTT,CASSYLGQGSTEAFF
TRBV29-1,NA,NA,TRBJ1-1,TGCAGCGTTAATATAAGGGGTATCCACACTGAAGCTTTCTTT,CSVNIRGIHTEAFF
TRBV7-2,NA,NA,TRBJ2-1,TGTGCCAGCAGCTTACCTAGCTCCTACAATGAGCAGTTCTTC,CASSLPSSYNEQFF
TRBV2,NA,TRBD1,TRBJ1-4,TGTGCCAGCAGGGACAGGGGGGAAAAACTGTTTTTT,CASRDRGEKLFF
TRBV13,NA,NA,TRBJ2-7,TGTGCCAGCAGCACCGGCCAGGTCGACTACGAGCAGTACTTC,CASSTGQVDYEQYF
TRBV6-5,NA,TRBD1,TRBJ1-1,TGTGCCAGCAGTTACCTCACAGGGGGCAAGGGGACTGAAGCTTTCTTT,CASSYLTGGKGTEAFF
TRBV18,NA,TRBD1,TRBJ2-7,TGTGCCAGCTCACCTCGGAGGACAGGGGTCTACGAGCAGTACTTC,CASSPRRTGVYEQYF
TRBV19,NA,NA,TRBJ1-4,TGTGCCAGTAGTTTTCTACAGGACGTCATGGCTAATGAAAAACTGTTTTTT,CASSFLQDVMANEKLFF
TRBV29-1,NA,NA,TRBJ2-2,TGCAGCGCCCGACAGGACCCTTTGGGGGAGCTGTTTTTT,CSARQDPLGELFF
TRBV13,NA,NA,TRBJ2-7,TGTGCCAGCAGCTTAGAACAGGACCCCTACGAGCAGTACTTC,CASSLEQDPYEQYF
TRBV5-4,once,NA,TRBJ1-2,TGTGCCAGCAGCTTGGCGGGGGGCAGGAGCTATGGCTACACCTTC,CASSLAGGRSYGYTF
TRBV27,NA,NA,TRBJ1-2,TGTGCCAGCTCCCCGGGGGGACCTGGACGTGGCTACACCTTC,CASSPGGPGRGYTF
TRBV19,NA,NA,TRBJ2-3,TGTGCCAGTAGTATAGTTAGTAGCACAGATACGCAGTATTTT,CASSIVSSTDTQYF
TRBV7-8,NA,TRBD1,TRBJ1-6,TGTGCCAGCAGCCCCGACAGGGTTTCACCCCTCCACTTT,CASSPDRVSPLHF
TRBV9,NA,NA,TRBJ2-3,TGTGCCAGCAGCGTAACAGGGACGGGCACAGATACGCAGTATTTT,CASSVTGTGTDTQYF
TRBV5-6,NA,TRBD1,TRBJ2-5,TGTGCCAGCAGCTCGGATGGGACAGGGTACGAGACCCAGTACTTC,CASSSDGTGYETQYF
TRBV27,NA,TRBD1,TRBJ1-6,TGTGCCAGTGGGGACAGGGGTCCTCTTCGGTTT,CASGDRGPLRF
TRBV7-2,NA,NA,TRBJ1-4,TGTGCCAGCAGCTCGCGGCTTAATGAAAAACTGTTTTTT,CASSSRLNEKLFF
TRBV5-4,NA,TRBD1,TRBJ2-7,TGTGCCAGCAGCATTCGACAGGGGGCGAGGAACGAGCAGTACTTC,CASSIRQGARNEQYF
TRBV12-5,NA,NA,TRBJ2-3,TGTGCTAGTGGTCCGAGCGGCACAGATACGCAGTATTTT,CASGPSGTDTQYF
TRBV7-9,NA,NA,TRBJ1-1,TGTGCCAGCAGCTTAGGGGAGTTTTCGGCTGAAGCTTTCTTT,CASSLGEFSAEAFF
TRBV4-2,NA,TRBD1,TRBJ2-2,TGTGCCAGCAGCCAAGATACAGGGGTGGGCACCGGGGAGCTGTTTTTT,CASSQDTGVGTGELFF
TRBV4-3,NA,NA,TRBJ1-2,TGCGCCAGCAGCCCGTTAGGGGGTCAGGGCTACACCTTC,CASSPLGGQGYTF
TRBV20-1,NA,NA,TRBJ2-3,TGCAGTGCTAGACTAACGGATACGCAGTATTTT,CSARLTDTQYF
TRBV2,NA,TRBD1,TRBJ1-5,TGTGCCAGCAGTGAAAGACAGGGTGATCAGCCCCAGCATTTT,CASSERQGDQPQHF